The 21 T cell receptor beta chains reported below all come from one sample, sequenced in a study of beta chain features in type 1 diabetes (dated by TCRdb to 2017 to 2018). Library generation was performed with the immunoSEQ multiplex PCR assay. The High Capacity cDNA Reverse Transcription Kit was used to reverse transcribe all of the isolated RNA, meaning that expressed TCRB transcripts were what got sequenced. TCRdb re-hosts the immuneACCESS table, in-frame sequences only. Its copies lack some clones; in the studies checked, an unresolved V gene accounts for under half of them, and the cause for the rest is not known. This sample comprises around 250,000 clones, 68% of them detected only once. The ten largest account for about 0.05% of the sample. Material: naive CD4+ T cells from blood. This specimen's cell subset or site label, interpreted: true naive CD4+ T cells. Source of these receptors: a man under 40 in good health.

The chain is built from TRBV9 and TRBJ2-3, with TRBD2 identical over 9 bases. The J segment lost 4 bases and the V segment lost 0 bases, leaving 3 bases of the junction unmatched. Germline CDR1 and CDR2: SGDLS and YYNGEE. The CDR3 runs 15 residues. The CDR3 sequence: CASSVGAGGPDTQYF. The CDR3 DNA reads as TGTGCCAGCAGCGTAGGCGCGGGAGGGCCAGATACGCAGTATTTT.

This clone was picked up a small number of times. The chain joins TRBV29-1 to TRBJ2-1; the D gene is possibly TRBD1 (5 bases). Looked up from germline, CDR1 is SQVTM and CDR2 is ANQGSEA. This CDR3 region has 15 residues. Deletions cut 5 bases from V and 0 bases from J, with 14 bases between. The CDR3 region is CSVQTDSSSYNEQFF. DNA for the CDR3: TGCAGCGTTCAGACAGACTCTAGCTCCTACAATGAGCAGTTCTTC.

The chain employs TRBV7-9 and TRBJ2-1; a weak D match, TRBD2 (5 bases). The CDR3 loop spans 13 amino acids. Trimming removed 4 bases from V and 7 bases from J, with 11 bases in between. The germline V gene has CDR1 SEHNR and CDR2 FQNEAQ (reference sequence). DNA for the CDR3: TGTGCCAGCAGCTCACCGAGGGTTAATGAGCAGTTCTTC. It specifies CASSSPRVNEQFF.

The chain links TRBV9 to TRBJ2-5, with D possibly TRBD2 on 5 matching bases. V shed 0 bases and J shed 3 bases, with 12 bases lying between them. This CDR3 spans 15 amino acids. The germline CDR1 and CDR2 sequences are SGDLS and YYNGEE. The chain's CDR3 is CASSVAFSGEETQYF. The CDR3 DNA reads TGTGCCAGCAGCGTAGCTTTCAGCGGTGAAGAGACCCAGTACTTC.

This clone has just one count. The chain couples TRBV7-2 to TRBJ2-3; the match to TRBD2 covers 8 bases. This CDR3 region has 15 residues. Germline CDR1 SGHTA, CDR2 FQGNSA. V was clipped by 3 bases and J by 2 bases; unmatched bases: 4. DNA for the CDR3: TGTGCCAGCAGCTTTCTTAGCGGGGTCACAGATACGCAGTATTTT. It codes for CASSFLSGVTDTQYF.

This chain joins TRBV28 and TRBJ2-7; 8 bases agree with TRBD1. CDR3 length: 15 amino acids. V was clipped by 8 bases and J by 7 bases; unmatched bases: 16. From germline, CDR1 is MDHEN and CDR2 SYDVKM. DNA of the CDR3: TGTGCCAGCTCTGACAGGGGCCGAGGTCGAGGGGAGCAGTACTTC. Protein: CASSDRGRGRGEQYF.

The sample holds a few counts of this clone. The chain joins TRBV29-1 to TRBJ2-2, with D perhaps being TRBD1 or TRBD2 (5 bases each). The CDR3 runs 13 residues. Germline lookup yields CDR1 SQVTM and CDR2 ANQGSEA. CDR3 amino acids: CRGDGTNTGELFF. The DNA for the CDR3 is TGCAGGGGGGACGGGACGAACACCGGGGAGCTGTTTTTT.

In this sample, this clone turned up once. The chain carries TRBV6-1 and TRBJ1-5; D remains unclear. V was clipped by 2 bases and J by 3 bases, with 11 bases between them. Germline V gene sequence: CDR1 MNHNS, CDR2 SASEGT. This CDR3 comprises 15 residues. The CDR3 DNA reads TGTGCCAGCAGTGAAAACGGCCGGTCCAATCAGCCCCAGCATTTT. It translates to CASSENGRSNQPQHF.

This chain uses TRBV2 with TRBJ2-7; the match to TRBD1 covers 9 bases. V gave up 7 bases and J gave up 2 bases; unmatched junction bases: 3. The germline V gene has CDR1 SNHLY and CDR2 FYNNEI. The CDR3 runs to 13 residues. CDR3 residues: CASTGQGPYEQYF. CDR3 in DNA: TGTGCCAGCACGGGACAGGGCCCCTACGAGCAGTACTTC.

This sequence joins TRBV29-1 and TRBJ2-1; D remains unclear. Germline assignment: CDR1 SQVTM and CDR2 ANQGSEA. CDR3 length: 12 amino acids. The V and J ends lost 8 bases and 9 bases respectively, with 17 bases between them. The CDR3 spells CSTVGLKVEQFF. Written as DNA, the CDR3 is TGCAGCACAGTAGGTTTGAAAGTTGAGCAGTTCTTC.

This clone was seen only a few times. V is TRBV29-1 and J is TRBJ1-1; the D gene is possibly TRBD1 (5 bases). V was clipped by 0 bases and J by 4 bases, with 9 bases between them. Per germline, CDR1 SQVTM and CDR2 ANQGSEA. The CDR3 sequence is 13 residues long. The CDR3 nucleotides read TGCAGCGTTGAAGAGGGGGGAGGCACTGAAGCTTTCTTT. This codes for CSVEEGGGTEAFF.

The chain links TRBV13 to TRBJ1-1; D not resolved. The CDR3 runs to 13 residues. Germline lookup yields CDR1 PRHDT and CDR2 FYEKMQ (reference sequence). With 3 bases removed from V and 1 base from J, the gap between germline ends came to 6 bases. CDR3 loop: CASSFLRNTEAFF. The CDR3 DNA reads TGTGCCAGCAGCTTCTTGCGGAACACTGAAGCTTTCTTT.

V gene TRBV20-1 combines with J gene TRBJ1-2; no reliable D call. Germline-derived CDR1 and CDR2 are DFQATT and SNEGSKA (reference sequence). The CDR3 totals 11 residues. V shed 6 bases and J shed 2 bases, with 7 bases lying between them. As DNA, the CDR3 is TGCAGTGCCAAACTAAACTATGGCTACACCTTC. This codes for CSAKLNYGYTF.

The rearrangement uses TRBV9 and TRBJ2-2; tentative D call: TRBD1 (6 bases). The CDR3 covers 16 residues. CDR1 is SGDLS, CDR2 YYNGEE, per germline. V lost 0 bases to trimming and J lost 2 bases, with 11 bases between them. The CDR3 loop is CASSVVGDINTGELFF. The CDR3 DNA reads TGTGCCAGCAGCGTAGTGGGGGACATTAACACCGGGGAGCTGTTTTTT.

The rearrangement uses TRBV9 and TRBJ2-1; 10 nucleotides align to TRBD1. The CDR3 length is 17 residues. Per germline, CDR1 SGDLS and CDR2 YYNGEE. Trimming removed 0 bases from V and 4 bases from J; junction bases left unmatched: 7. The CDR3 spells CASSVAARGQGYNEQFF. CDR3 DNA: TGTGCCAGCAGCGTAGCGGCCCGGGGACAGGGGTACAATGAGCAGTTCTTC.

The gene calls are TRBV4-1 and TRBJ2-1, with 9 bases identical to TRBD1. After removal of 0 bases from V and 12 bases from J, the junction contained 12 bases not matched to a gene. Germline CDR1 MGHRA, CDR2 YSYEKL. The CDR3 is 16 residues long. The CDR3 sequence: CASSQDQEQGAWGQFF. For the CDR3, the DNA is TGCGCCAGCAGCCAAGATCAGGAACAGGGGGCATGGGGGCAGTTCTTC.

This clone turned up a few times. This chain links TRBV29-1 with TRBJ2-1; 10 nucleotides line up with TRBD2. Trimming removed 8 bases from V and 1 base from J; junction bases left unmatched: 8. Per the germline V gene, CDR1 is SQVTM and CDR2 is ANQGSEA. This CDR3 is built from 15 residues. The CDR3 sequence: CSMRRAGGSYNEQFF. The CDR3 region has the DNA TGCAGCATGAGAAGAGCGGGAGGGTCCTACAATGAGCAGTTCTTC.

CDR3 DNA: TGTGCCAGTAGTATACCCAGGAGCCACTACAATGAGCAGTTCTTC. Its translation: CASSIPRSHYNEQFF. This rearrangement joins TRBV19 to TRBJ2-1, with no clear D. Germline loops: CDR1 LNHDA, CDR2 SQIVND (reference sequence). V lost 2 bases to trimming and J lost 3 bases, with 11 bases between them. The CDR3 has 15 residues.

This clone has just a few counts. The DNA for the CDR3 is TGTGCCAGCAGTGAAAACGGACTAGCCTATGAGCAGTTCTTC. Amino acids: CASSENGLAYEQFF. The rearrangement links TRBV2 to TRBJ2-1; 8 nucleotides line up with TRBD2. This CDR3 has 14 amino acids. Per the germline V gene, CDR1 is SNHLY and CDR2 is FYNNEI. Unmatched junction bases numbered 5, after V lost 2 bases and J lost 8 bases.

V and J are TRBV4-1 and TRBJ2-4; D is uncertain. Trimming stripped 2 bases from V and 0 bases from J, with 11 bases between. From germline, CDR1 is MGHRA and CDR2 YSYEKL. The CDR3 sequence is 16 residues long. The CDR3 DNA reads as TGCGCCAGCAGCCAACCGACCCACGTAGCCAAAAACATTCAGTACTTC. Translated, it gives CASSQPTHVAKNIQYF.

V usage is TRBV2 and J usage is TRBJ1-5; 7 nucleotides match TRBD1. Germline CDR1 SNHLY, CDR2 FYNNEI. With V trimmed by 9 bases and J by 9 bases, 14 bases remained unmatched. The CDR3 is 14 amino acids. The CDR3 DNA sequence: TGTGCCAGTACCGGGACACAGGGGACATGGCCCCAGCATTTT. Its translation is CASTGTQGTWPQHF.